The rows below give T cell receptor beta chains drawn from one sample of a study of yellow fever vaccine responses in identical twins. TCRdb analysed the RT-PCR reads with MiXCR anew, one entry per CDR3 protein. The table has about a thousand distinct CDR3 sequences, approximately 89% seen once. The specimen was T cells from blood (PBMCs), unsorted or a sorted subset (not recorded which), collected before or after yellow fever vaccination (not recorded which). The receptors derive from a woman younger than 30 who received the yellow fever vaccine. Each CDR3 is given with its conserved first and last residue. Fields, in order: J gene, clone size, V gene, D gene, CDR3 protein, CDR3 DNA. The D gene is left open where the match is weak. Only some rows state a clone size, as once, few, many or a class for expanded clones.

TRBJ1-1	.	TRBV11-1	.	CASTTRGSLNTEAFF	TGTGCCAGCACCACGAGGGGCAGCCTGAACACTGAAGCTTTCTTT
TRBJ1-2	.	TRBV2	.	CASSARHYGYTF	TGTGCCAGCAGTGCTCGGCATTATGGCTACACCTTC
TRBJ2-3	.	TRBV29-1	.	CSVGRDTSPDTQYF	TGCAGCGTTGGACGGGACACCTCCCCGGATACGCAGTATTTT
TRBJ2-6	.	TRBV5-1	.	CASSGTALSGANVLTF	TGCGCCAGCAGCGGGACCGCACTCTCTGGGGCCAACGTCCTGACTTTC
TRBJ1-2	few	TRBV7-9	.	CASSLEGNYGHTF	TGTGCCAGCAGCTTAGAGGGGAACTATGGCCACACCTTC
TRBJ1-6	.	TRBV9	.	CASSVVGTGNSPLHF	TGTGCCAGCAGCGTAGTAGGGACCGGCAATTCACCCCTCCACTTT
TRBJ1-5	.	TRBV20-1	.	CSAPPPGPGNQPQHF	TGCAGTGCGCCTCCTCCGGGACCGGGAAATCAGCCCCAGCATTTT
TRBJ2-3	.	TRBV4-3	TRBD2	CASSQTAGVDTQYF	TGCGCCAGCAGCCAAACGGCGGGAGTGGATACGCAGTATTTT
TRBJ1-2	.	TRBV4-3	.	CASSQDPSYGYTF	TGCGCCAGCAGCCAAGATCCCAGCTATGGCTACACCTTC
TRBJ2-7	.	TRBV2	.	CARGQTRSYEQYF	TGTGCCAGAGGACAAACCCGCTCCTACGAGCAGTACTTC
TRBJ2-5	once	TRBV4-1	.	CASSQGIVQETQYF	TGCGCCAGCAGCCAAGGAATAGTCCAAGAGACCCAGTACTTC
TRBJ2-5	.	TRBV19	.	CASSMRLQETQYF	TGTGCCAGTAGTATGCGGCTTCAAGAGACCCAGTACTTC
TRBJ2-1	.	TRBV11-2	.	CASSSLDRNEQFF	TGTGCCAGCAGCTCCCTTGACAGGAATGAGCAGTTCTTC
TRBJ2-4	once	TRBV20-1	.	CSARVPHPTKNIQYF	TGCAGTGCTAGAGTCCCCCATCCGACCAAAAACATTCAGTACTTC
TRBJ2-1	.	TRBV12-3/TRBV12-4	TRBD2	CASTPGRGAYNEQFF	TGTGCCAGCACCCCTGGGCGGGGGGCCTACAATGAGCAGTTCTTC
TRBJ2-2	.	TRBV29-1	.	CSVQGNGELFF	TGCAGCGTCCAGGGTAACGGGGAGCTGTTTTTT
TRBJ2-3	.	TRBV7-6	TRBD2	CASSLTSSAGVTDTQYF	TGTGCCAGCAGCTTAACCTCTTCTGCGGGAGTCACAGATACGCAGTATTTT
TRBJ2-7	few	TRBV12-3/TRBV12-4	TRBD1	CASSLQGASSYEQYF	TGTGCCAGCAGCTTACAGGGGGCCAGCTCCTACGAGCAGTACTTC
TRBJ2-5	.	TRBV7-6	.	CASSLVKGLVQETQYF	TGTGCCAGCAGCTTGGTGAAGGGGTTGGTGCAGGAGACCCAGTACTTC
TRBJ2-3	once	TRBV11-3	TRBD2	CATKRGGFTDTQYF	TGTGCCACTAAGCGGGGGGGCTTCACAGATACGCAGTATTTT
TRBJ2-7	.	TRBV7-6	.	CASSQPPYEQYF	TGTGCCAGCAGCCAACCACCCTACGAGCAGTACTTC
TRBJ2-1	.	TRBV2	TRBD2	CASSPSSGSPNNEQFF	TGTGCCAGCAGTCCGTCCAGCGGGAGTCCCAACAATGAGCAGTTCTTC
TRBJ2-1	.	TRBV24-1	TRBD1	CATSAPTGQKNNEQFF	TGTGCCACCAGTGCCCCAACGGGACAGAAGAACAATGAGCAGTTCTTC
TRBJ2-7	.	TRBV5-1	TRBD2	CASSPGLAGGPNYEQYF	TGCGCCAGCAGCCCGGGACTAGCGGGAGGGCCAAACTACGAGCAGTACTTC
TRBJ2-1	.	TRBV14	.	CASSHRWESEQFF	TGTGCCAGCAGCCACCGCTGGGAGAGTGAGCAGTTCTTC
TRBJ2-2	.	TRBV7-1	.	CASSSGTHNTGELFF	TGTGCCAGCAGCTCCGGGACTCATAACACCGGGGAGCTGTTTTTT
TRBJ2-1	.	TRBV7-9	TRBD2	CASSLAGTSRSNEQFF	TGTGCCAGCAGCTTAGCGGGGACTAGCAGGAGCAATGAGCAGTTCTTC
TRBJ1-2	few	TRBV7-2	.	CASSLARPYGYTF	TGTGCCAGCAGCTTAGCTCGTCCCTATGGCTACACCTTC
TRBJ2-3	.	TRBV20-1	TRBD2	CSASLSGGITDTQYF	TGCAGTGCTAGTCTTAGCGGGGGGATCACAGATACGCAGTATTTT
TRBJ2-5	.	TRBV29-1	TRBD2	CSVGWTSGRGAQYF	TGCAGCGTTGGGTGGACTAGCGGGAGGGGGGCCCAGTACTTC
TRBJ2-5	once	TRBV7-3	.	CASSLSLRAVRQETQYF	TGTGCCAGCAGCTTAAGTCTGCGGGCGGTTAGGCAAGAGACCCAGTACTTC
TRBJ2-1	.	TRBV15	.	CATSRGYNEQFF	TGTGCCACCAGCAGAGGTTACAATGAGCAGTTCTTC
TRBJ2-1	.	TRBV11-1	.	CASSYNSEQFF	TGTGCCAGCAGCTACAATAGTGAGCAGTTCTTC
TRBJ1-5	.	TRBV23-1	.	CASSQPGTMVPQPQHF	TGCGCCAGCAGTCAACCCGGGACGATGGTGCCTCAGCCCCAGCATTTT
TRBJ2-5	.	TRBV13	.	CASSAPPIAFQRETQYF	TGTGCCAGCAGCGCCCCTCCCATAGCCTTTCAGAGGGAGACCCAGTACTTC
TRBJ1-1	.	TRBV6-1	.	CASSEGHRAAFF	TGTGCCAGCAGTGAAGGGCACCGGGCCGCTTTCTTT
TRBJ2-3	.	TRBV11-3	TRBD1	CASSKNRGSGTDTQYF	TGTGCCAGCAGCAAAAACAGGGGCTCGGGGACAGATACGCAGTATTTT
TRBJ2-1	once	TRBV4-1	TRBD2	CASSPLDMGLAGDNEQFF	TGCGCCAGCAGCCCGTTGGACATGGGACTAGCGGGGGACAATGAGCAGTTCTTC
TRBJ1-3	.	TRBV10-3	.	CATALGGSGNTIYF	TGTGCCACCGCCCTTGGGGGCTCTGGAAACACCATATATTTT
TRBJ2-5	.	TRBV2	TRBD2	CASSARGLAQETQYF	TGTGCCAGCAGTGCCAGGGGACTAGCCCAAGAGACCCAGTACTTC
TRBJ2-7	.	TRBV6-5	TRBD2	CASSYSGTSYEQYF	TGTGCCAGCAGTTACTCCGGGACTAGCTACGAGCAGTACTTC
TRBJ2-7	once	TRBV6-2/TRBV6-3	.	CASSRADYEQYF	TGTGCCAGCAGCCGCGCCGACTACGAGCAGTACTTC
TRBJ1-6	.	TRBV20-1	.	CSARPPGTRYSPLHF	TGCAGTGCTAGGCCCCCCGGGACCAGGTATTCACCCCTCCACTTT
TRBJ2-7	.	TRBV23-1	.	CASSQSGLSLYEQYF	TGCGCCAGCAGTCAATCTGGATTAAGCCTCTACGAGCAGTACTTC